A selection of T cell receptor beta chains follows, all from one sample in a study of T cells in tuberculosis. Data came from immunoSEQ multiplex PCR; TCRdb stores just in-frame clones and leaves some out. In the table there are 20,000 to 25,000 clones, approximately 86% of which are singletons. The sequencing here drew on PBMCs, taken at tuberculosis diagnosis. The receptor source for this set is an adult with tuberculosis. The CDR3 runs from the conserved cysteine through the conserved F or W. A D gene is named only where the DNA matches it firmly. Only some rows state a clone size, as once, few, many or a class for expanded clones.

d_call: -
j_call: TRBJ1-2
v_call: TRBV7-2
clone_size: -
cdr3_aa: CASSLGLNYGYTF
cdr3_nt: TGTGCCAGCAGCTTGGGGCTTAACTATGGCTACACCTTC

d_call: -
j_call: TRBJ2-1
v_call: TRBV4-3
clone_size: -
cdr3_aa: CASSQTIAVTYNEQFF
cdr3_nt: TGCGCCAGCAGCCAGACGATAGCGGTGACATACAATGAGCAGTTCTTC

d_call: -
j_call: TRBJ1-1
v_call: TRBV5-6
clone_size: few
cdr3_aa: CASSFRGNTEAFF
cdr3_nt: TGTGCCAGCAGCTTTCGAGGGAACACTGAAGCTTTCTTT

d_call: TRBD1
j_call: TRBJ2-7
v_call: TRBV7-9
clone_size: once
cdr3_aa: CASSSDRGSFEQYF
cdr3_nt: TGTGCCAGCAGCTCAGACAGGGGAAGTTTCGAGCAGTACTTC

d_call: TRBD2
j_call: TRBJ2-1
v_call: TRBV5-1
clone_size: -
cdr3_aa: CASSKDSSGRATNEQFF
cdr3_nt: TGCGCCAGCAGCAAGGACTCGAGCGGGAGGGCCACGAATGAGCAGTTCTTC

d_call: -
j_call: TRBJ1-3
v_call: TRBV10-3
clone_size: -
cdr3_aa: CAIRPQGGNTIYF
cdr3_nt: TGTGCCATCAGGCCTCAGGGGGGAAACACCATATATTTT

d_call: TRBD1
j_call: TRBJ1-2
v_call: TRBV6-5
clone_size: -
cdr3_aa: CASSKGQGLYGYTF
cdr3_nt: TGTGCCAGCAGCAAGGGACAGGGCCTCTATGGCTACACCTTC

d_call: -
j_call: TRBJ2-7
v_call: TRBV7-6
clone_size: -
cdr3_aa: CASSLVQYSSYEQYF
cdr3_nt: TGTGCCAGCAGCTTAGTACAGTATTCCTCCTACGAGCAGTACTTC

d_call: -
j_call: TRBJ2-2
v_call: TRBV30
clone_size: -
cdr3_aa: CAWSVRPGGTGELFF
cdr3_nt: TGTGCCTGGAGTGTAAGGCCAGGGGGGACCGGGGAGCTGTTTTTT

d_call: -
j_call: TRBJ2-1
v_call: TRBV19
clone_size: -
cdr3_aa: CASFTTPSLNEQFF
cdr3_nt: TGTGCCAGTTTTACAACCCCCTCGCTCAATGAGCAGTTCTTC

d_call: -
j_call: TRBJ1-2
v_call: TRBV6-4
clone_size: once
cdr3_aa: CASSLQAGHLNYGYTF
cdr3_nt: TGTGCCAGCAGTCTCCAAGCGGGGCACCTAAACTATGGCTACACCTTC

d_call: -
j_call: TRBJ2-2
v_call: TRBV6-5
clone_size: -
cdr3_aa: CASSYGIRGTGELFF
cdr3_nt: TGTGCCAGCAGTTACGGAATAAGGGGAACCGGGGAGCTGTTTTTT

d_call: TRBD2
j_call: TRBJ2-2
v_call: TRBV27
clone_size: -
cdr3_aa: CASSLRLAGPYTGELFF
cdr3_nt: TGTGCCAGCAGTTTGAGACTAGCGGGCCCCTACACCGGGGAGCTGTTTTTT

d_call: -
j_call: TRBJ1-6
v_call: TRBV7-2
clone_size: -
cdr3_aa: CASRTGSYNSPLHF
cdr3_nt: TGTGCCAGCAGGACCGGGTCCTATAATTCACCCCTCCACTTT

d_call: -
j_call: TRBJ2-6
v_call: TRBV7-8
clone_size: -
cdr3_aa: CASSPPRRYSGANVLTF
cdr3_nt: TGTGCCAGCAGCCCACCTCGCCGGTACTCTGGGGCCAACGTCCTGACTTTC

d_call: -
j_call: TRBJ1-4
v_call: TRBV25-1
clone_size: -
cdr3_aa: CASSLQGPTNEKLFF
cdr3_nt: TGTGCCAGCAGCCTACAGGGCCCAACTAATGAAAAACTGTTTTTT

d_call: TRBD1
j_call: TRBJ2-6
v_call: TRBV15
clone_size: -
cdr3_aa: CATSRAAGGASGANVLTF
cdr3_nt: TGTGCCACCAGCAGAGCAGCAGGGGGCGCGTCAGGGGCCAACGTCCTGACTTTC

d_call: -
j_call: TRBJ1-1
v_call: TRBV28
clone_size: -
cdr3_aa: CASRQRGSTEAFF
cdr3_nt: TGTGCCAGCAGACAACGCGGATCCACTGAAGCTTTCTTT

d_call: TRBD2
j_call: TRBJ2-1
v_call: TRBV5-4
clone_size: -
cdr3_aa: CASSRTSGGVNEQFF
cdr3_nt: TGTGCCAGCAGCCGGACTAGCGGGGGGGTAAATGAGCAGTTCTTC

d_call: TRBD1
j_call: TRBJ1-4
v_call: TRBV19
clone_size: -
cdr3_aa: CASSTRRGQDEKLFF
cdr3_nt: TGTGCCAGTAGTACCCGCAGGGGGCAAGATGAAAAACTGTTTTTT

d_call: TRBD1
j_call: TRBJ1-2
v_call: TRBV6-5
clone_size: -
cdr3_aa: CASGDRGVEGYTF
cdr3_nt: TGTGCCAGCGGGGACAGGGGGGTAGAGGGCTACACCTTC

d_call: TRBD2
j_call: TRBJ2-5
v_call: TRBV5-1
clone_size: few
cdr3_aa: CASSGLAGVQETQYF
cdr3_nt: TGCGCCAGCAGCGGACTAGCGGGAGTCCAAGAGACCCAGTACTTC

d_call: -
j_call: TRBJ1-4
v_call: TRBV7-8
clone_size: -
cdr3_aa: CASGARGLATNEKLFF
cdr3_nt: TGTGCCAGCGGCGCGCGGGGTCTTGCAACTAATGAAAAACTGTTTTTT

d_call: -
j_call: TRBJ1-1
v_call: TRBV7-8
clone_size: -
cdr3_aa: CASSLGRHLNTEAFF
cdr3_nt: TGTGCCAGCAGCTTAGGTCGACACCTGAACACTGAAGCTTTCTTT

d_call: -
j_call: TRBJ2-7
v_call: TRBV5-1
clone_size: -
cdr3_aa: CASQTTGFSYEQYF
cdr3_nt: TGCGCCAGCCAAACGACAGGTTTCTCCTACGAGCAGTACTTC

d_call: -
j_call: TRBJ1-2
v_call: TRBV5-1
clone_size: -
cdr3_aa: CASSLLGGGYGYTF
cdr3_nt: TGCGCCAGCAGCTTGCTCGGCGGCGGGTATGGCTACACCTTC

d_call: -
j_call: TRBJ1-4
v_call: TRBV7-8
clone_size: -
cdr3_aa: CASSRGGFHEKLFF
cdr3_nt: TGTGCCAGCAGCAGGGGAGGCTTTCATGAAAAACTGTTTTTT

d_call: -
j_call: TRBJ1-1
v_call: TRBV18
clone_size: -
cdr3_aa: CASSPPFRGGGTEAFF
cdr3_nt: TGTGCCAGCTCACCGCCCTTTAGGGGCGGGGGCACTGAAGCTTTCTTT

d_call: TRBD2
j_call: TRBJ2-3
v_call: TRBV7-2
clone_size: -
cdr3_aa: CASSASGTSTDTQYF
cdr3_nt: TGTGCCAGCAGCGCTAGCGGGACCAGCACAGATACGCAGTATTTT

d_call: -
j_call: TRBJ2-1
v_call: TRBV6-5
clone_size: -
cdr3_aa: CASSSQGQSYNEQFF
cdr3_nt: TGTGCCAGCAGCTCCCAGGGGCAGAGCTACAATGAGCAGTTCTTC

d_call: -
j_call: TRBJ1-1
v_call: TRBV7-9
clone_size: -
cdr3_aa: CASSLMGSVNAEAFF
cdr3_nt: TGTGCCAGCAGCTTAATGGGCTCAGTAAACGCTGAAGCTTTCTTT

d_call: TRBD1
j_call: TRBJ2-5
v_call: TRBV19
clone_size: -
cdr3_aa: CASSPGQGAGETQYF
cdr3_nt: TGTGCCAGTAGTCCGGGACAGGGGGCCGGAGAGACCCAGTACTTC

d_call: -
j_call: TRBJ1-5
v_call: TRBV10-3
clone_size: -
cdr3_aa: CAISESGGGQPQHF
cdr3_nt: TGTGCCATCAGTGAGTCGGGAGGGGGTCAGCCCCAGCATTTT

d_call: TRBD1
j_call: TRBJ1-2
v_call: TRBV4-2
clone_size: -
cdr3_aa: CASSQDLDRAFGGYTF
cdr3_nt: TGTGCCAGCAGCCAAGATTTAGACAGGGCGTTCGGGGGCTACACCTTC

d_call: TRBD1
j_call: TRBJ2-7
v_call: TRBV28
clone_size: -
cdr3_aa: CASSLDLSGTGNSYEQYF
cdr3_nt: TGTGCCAGCAGTTTAGATTTGTCCGGGACAGGGAATTCCTACGAGCAGTACTTC

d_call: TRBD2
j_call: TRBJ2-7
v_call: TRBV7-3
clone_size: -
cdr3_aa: CASSLRGLEEAEQYF
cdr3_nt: TGTGCCAGCAGCTTAAGGGGACTAGAGGAAGCCGAGCAGTACTTC

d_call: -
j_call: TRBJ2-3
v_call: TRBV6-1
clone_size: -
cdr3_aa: CASKETPSTDTQYF
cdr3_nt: TGTGCCAGCAAGGAGACCCCTAGCACAGATACGCAGTATTTT

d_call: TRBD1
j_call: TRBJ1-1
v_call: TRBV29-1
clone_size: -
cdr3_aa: CSAGQGFGTEAFF
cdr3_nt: TGCAGCGCGGGACAGGGGTTTGGCACTGAAGCTTTCTTT

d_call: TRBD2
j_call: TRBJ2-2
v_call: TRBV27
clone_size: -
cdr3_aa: CASSFQLAGGGGTGELFF
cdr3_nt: TGTGCCAGCAGTTTCCAACTAGCGGGAGGAGGGGGAACCGGGGAGCTGTTTTTT

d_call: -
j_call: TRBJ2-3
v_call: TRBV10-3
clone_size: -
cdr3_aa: CAISVRPSSEFDTQYF
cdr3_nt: TGTGCCATCAGTGTCCGGCCTAGTAGTGAATTCGATACGCAGTATTTT

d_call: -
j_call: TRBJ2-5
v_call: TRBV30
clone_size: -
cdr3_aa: CAWSVNQGQETQYF
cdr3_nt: TGTGCCTGGAGTGTAAATCAGGGACAAGAGACCCAGTACTTC

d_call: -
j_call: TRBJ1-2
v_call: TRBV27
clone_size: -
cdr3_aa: CASIMYREHGYTF
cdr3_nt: TGTGCCAGCATCATGTACCGGGAGCATGGCTACACCTTC

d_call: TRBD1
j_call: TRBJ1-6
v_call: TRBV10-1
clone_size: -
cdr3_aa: CASRRDRVYNSPLHF
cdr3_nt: TGCGCCAGCAGACGCGACAGGGTATATAATTCACCCCTCCACTTT

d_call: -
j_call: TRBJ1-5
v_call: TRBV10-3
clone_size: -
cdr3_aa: CAIRQGNQPQHF
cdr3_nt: TGTGCCATCAGGCAGGGCAATCAGCCCCAGCATTTT

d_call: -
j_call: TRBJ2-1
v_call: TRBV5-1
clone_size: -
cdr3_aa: CASSFLPFSSYNEQFF
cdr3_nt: TGCGCCAGCAGCTTCCTCCCCTTTAGCTCATACAATGAGCAGTTCTTC

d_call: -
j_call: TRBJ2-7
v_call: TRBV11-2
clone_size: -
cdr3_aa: CASSLSVYSSYEQYF
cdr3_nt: TGTGCCAGCAGCTTATCGGTCTACAGCTCCTACGAGCAGTACTTC

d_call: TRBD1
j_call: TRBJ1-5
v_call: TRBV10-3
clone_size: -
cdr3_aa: CAISQDRVGPQHF
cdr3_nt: TGTGCCATCAGCCAGGACAGGGTGGGGCCCCAGCATTTT

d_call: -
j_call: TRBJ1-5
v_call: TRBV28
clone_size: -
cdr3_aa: CASSRGSNQPQHF
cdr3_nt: TGTGCCAGCAGTCGGGGTAGCAATCAGCCCCAGCATTTT

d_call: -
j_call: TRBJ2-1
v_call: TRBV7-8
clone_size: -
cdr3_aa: CASSLVQNEQFF
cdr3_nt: TGTGCCAGCAGCTTAGTACAGAATGAGCAGTTCTTC

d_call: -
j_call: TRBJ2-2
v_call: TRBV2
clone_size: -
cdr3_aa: CASSRQEYTGELFF
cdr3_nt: TGTGCCAGCTCCAGACAGGAGTACACCGGGGAGCTGTTTTTT